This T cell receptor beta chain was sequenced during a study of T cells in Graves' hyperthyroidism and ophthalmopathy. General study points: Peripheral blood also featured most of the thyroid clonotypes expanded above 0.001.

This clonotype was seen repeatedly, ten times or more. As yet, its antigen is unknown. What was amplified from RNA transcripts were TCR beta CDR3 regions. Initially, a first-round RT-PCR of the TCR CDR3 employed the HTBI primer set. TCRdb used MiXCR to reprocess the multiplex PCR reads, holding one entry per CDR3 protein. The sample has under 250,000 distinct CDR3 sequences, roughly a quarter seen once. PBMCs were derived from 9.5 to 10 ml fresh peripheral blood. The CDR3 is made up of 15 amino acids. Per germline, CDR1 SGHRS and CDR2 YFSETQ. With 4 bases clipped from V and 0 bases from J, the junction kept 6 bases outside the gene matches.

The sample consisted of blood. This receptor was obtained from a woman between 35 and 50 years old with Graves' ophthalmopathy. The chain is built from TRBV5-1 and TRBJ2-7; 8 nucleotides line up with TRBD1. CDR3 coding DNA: TGCGCCAGCAGCGGGACAGGCTTTGACTCCTACGAGCAGTACTTC. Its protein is CASSGTGFDSYEQYF. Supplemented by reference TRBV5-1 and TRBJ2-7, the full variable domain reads KAGVTQTPRYLIKTRGQQVTLSCSPISGHRSVSWYQQTPGQGLQFLFEYFSETQRNKGNFPGRFSGRQFSNSRSEMNVSTLELGDSALYLCASSGTGFDSYEQYFGPGTRLTVT.